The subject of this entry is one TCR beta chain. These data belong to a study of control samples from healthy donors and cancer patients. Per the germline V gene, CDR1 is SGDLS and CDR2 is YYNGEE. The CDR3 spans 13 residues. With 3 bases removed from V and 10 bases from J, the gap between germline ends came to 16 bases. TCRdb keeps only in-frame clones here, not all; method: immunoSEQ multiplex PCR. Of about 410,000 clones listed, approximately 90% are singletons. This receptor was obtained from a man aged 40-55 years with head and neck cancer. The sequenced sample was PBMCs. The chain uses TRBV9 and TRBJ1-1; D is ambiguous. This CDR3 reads CASSGPGSQRAFF. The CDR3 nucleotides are TGTGCCAGCAGCGGACCCGGATCTCAACGAGCTTTCTTT. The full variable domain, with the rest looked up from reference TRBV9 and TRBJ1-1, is DSGVTQTPKHLITATGQRVTLRCSPRSGDLSVYWYQQSLDQGLQFLIQYYNGEERAKGNILERFSAQQFPDLHSELNLSSLELGDSALYFCASSGPGSQRAFFGQGTRLTVV.